Reported below is one T cell receptor (beta chain). Its antigen is not yet known. Nothing much larger sits one base from this clone, and base qualities are not available. Counted from cysteine to phenylalanine, this CDR3 has 15 amino acids. Only CDR3 DNA is held: 45 bases, read in frame from base 1. The germline V gene (reference sequence) supplies CDR1 MNHEY and CDR2 SMNVEV. V is clipped by 3 bases and J by 3 bases, and the sequence between their germline boundaries is 14 bases long. This sample was taken from a study of blood T cell repertoires in COVID-19 (dated by TCRdb to 2020 to 2022). About the full investigation: Samples from collaborators originated in the United States, Italy and Spain and spanned both the acute and convalescent phases of COVID-19. The material from the prospective study consisted of cDNA or gDNA derived from T cells, B-cell-depleted T cells, or PBMCs. The dataset comprised deeply sampled blood TCRbeta repertoires from subjects exposed to, actively infected with, or recovered from COVID-19. The repertoires were released in a freely available public database meant as a resource for research on the immune response to SARS-CoV-2. The samples were drawn from the first 160 participants of the ongoing ImmuneRACE study and from 1,254 subjects provided by 6 global collaborators. The sample metadata nearly always contained a de-identified subject ID, COVID-19 status, age in years and sex. Where HLA class I and class II types were available, the types were taken from metadata supplied by the sample provider, not from assay-based typing. Results the study describes overall, beyond this receptor: The amount of clinical and demographic metadata varied by source and participant and was provided uncurated.

TCRbeta CDR3 regions were amplified from genomic DNA by means of the immunoSEQ Assay, a bias-controlled multiplex PCR. In the original analysis: The number of nucleated cells in each sample was estimated from the amplification of reference gene primers within the assay. To quantify the absolute abundance of each unique TCRbeta CDR3 rearrangement, sequence reads were collapsed and filtered. Productive Simpson clonality was computed per sample as the square root of Simpson's diversity index over productive rearrangements. TCRdb holds this immuneACCESS table with in-frame rearrangements only. Some clones are missing; in checked studies, unresolved V genes explain under half, and the rest has no known cause. V and J calls and clone size are copied from that table; D and trimming were computed from the DNA. The sample data list around 160,000 clones, and 70% to 90% of these were observed just once. 1% to 1.5% of the sample is taken by the ten largest.

Enrolling through a virtual design, the prospective study's participants ranged in age from roughly 18 to 90 years and lived across around 25 United States geographic areas. In the prospective study, cohorts were assigned on the basis of participant-reported clinical history obtained from a screening survey and a study questionnaire. In the prospective study, mobile phlebotomists collected whole blood, serum and a nasopharyngeal or oropharyngeal swab from each participant. Additional blood draws and questionnaires over an approximately two-month period could optionally be provided by prospective study participants. Blood samples from the prospective study were shipped frozen or at room temperature prior to DNA extraction.

The sample consisted of PBMCs or T cells enriched from blood (not recorded which). The chain is made from TRBV27 and TRBJ1-2; a weak D assignment points to TRBD1 (6 bases agree). This receptor was taken from a woman aged 25-40 years with acute COVID-19. This receptor has the CDR3 CASSFGGGPDYGYTF. The nucleotide sequence reads TGTGCCAGCAGTTTTGGGGGGGGGCCCGACTATGGCTACACCTTC.